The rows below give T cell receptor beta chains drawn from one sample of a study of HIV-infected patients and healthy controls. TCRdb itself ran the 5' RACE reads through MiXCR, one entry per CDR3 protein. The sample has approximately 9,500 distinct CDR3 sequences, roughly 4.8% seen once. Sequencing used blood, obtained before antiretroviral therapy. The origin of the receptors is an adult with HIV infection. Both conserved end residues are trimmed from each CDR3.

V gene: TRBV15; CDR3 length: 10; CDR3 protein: ATSSASYTQY
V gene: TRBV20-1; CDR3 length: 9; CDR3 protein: SAPMAYEQY
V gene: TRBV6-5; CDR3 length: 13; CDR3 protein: ASSFNRFSGNTIY
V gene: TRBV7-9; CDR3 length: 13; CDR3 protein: ASSLAGQGFDEQY
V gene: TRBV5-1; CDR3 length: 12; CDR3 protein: ASSEGAVNTEAF
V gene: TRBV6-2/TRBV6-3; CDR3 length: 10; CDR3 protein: ASSYVSYEQY
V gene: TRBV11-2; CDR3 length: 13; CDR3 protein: ASSQGTAPWETQY
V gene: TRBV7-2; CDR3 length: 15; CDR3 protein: ASSLAKPDRGYQPQH
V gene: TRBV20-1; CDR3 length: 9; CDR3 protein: SASLNTEAF
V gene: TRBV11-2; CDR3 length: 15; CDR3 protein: ASSPSTSGGPTGTQY
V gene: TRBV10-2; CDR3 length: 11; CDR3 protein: ASSSGAYNEQF
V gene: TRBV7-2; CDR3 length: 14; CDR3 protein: ASSSGPSGSTDTQY
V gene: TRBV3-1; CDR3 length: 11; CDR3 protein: ASSQERFGELF
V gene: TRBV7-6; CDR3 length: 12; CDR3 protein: ASSPRDSDYGYT
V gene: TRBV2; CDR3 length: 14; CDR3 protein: ASPPPGASGYNEQF
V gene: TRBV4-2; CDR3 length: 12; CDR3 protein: ASSQGSGGETQY
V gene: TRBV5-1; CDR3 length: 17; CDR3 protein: ASSPTGTSGLSSYNEQF
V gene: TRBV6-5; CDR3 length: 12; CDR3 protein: ATKDGTGVYGYT
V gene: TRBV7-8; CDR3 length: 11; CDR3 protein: ASSFTRQETQY
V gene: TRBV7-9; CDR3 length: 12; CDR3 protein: ASSSGTGIREQY
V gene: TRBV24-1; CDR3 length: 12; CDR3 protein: ATSQASGANVLT
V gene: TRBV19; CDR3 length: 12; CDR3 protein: ASSSDRDNQPQH